The 31 T cell receptor beta chains presented below share a single source sample, sequenced in a study of blood T cell repertoires in COVID-19. TCRdb keeps only in-frame clones here, not all; method: immunoSEQ multiplex PCR. The sample includes tens of thousands of clones, more than 80% seen only once; the top ten take approximately 15%. Sequences were obtained from peripheral blood. The receptors come from a man in his fifties or sixties with active or convalescent COVID-19.

V is TRBV18 and J is TRBJ2-3, with D perhaps TRBD1 (6 bases). The CDR3 sequence is 15 residues long. V shed 1 base and J shed 1 base, with 9 bases lying between them. The germline V gene encodes CDR1 KGHSH and CDR2 LQKENI. CDR3 residues: CASSPQQGGTDTQYF. For the CDR3, the DNA is TGTGCCAGCTCACCACAACAGGGCGGCACAGATACGCAGTATTTT.

This clone was recorded a few times. This chain uses TRBV7-9 with TRBJ1-2; 7 bases agree with TRBD1. Per the germline V gene, CDR1 is SEHNR and CDR2 is FQNEAQ (reference sequence). V lost 4 bases and J lost 4; bases outside the gene matches: 0. The CDR3 loop spans 12 amino acids. Written as DNA, the CDR3 is TGTGCCAGCAGCTCAGGGGGCTATGGCTACACCTTC. Its translation is CASSSGGYGYTF. The full variable domain, completed using reference TRBV7-9 and TRBJ1-2, is DTGVSQNPRHKITKRGQNVTFRCDPISEHNRLYWYRQTLGQGPEFLTYFQNEAQLEKSRLLSDRFSAERPKGSFSTLEIQRTEQGDSAMYLCASSSGGYGYTFGSGTRLTVV.

The V call is TRBV29-1, the J call TRBJ2-1, with 7 nucleotides matching TRBD2. The V segment lost 4 bases and the J segment 1 base; nucleotides outside the gene matches: 10. In germline, CDR1 is SQVTM, CDR2 ANQGSEA. The CDR3 length is 16 residues. CDR3 DNA: TGCAGCGTTGTGGGGGGGGGACCAAGATCCTACAATGAGCAGTTCTTC. This gives the protein CSVVGGGPRSYNEQFF.

J is TRBJ2-7 and V is TRBV5-1, with D perhaps TRBD1 (6 bases). Trimming shortened V by 1 base and J by 0 bases, and 14 bases separated the two germline ends. The germline V gene encodes CDR1 SGHRS and CDR2 YFSETQ. The CDR3 has 16 amino acids. CDR3 in DNA: TGCGCCAGCAGCTTGAACGCAGGGGCCCCCTCCTACGAGCAGTACTTC. This sequence encodes CASSLNAGAPSYEQYF. Filled out from reference TRBV5-1 and TRBJ2-7, the complete variable domain reads KAGVTQTPRYLIKTRGQQVTLSCSPISGHRSVSWYQQTPGQGLQFLFEYFSETQRNKGNFPGRFSGRQFSNSRSEMNVSTLELGDSALYLCASSLNAGAPSYEQYFGPGTRLTVT.

V is TRBV9 and J is TRBJ2-7; 7 nucleotides align to TRBD1. Trimming removed 0 bases from V and 4 bases from J; junction bases left unmatched: 4. The V gene's germline CDR1 is SGDLS and CDR2 YYNGEE. The CDR3 contains 14 residues. CDR3 protein: CASSVGQGIYEQYF. CDR3 sequence (DNA): TGTGCCAGCAGCGTAGGACAGGGTATTTACGAGCAGTACTTC.

This clone occurred once. The genes are TRBV7-8 and TRBJ2-5, with 11 nucleotides matching TRBD1. V gave up 5 bases and J gave up 1 base; unmatched junction bases: 6. This CDR3 has 16 amino acids. Germline CDR1 SGHVS, CDR2 FQNEAQ. CDR3 sequence reads: CASSRTGTGGQETQYF. CDR3 coding DNA: TGTGCCAGCAGCCGCACCGGGACAGGGGGCCAAGAGACCCAGTACTTC.

The rearrangement uses TRBV12-3 or TRBV12-4 and TRBJ1-3, with D hard to call. CDR3 length: 11 residues. Trimming pared 5 bases from V and 7 bases from J, leaving 6 bases between. Here the CDR3 DNA reads TGTGCCAGCAGTCTAACGAACACCATATATTTT. Translation gives CASSLTNTIYF.

The genes are TRBV19 and TRBJ2-5; 12 bases agree with TRBD2. This CDR3 has 15 residues. V was pared by 1 base and J by 5 bases, with 2 bases of the junction left unmatched. Germline loops: CDR1 LNHDA, CDR2 SQIVND (reference sequence). This CDR3 is CASSIATSGGETQYF. The DNA of the CDR3 is TGTGCCAGTAGTATAGCTACTAGCGGGGGGGAGACCCAGTACTTC.

The chain links TRBV7-9 to TRBJ1-4, with 8 nucleotides matching TRBD1. There are 19 residues in the CDR3. From germline, CDR1 is SEHNR and CDR2 FQNEAQ (reference sequence). J gave up 0 bases and V 0 bases, and 9 bases lay outside the gene matches. Written as DNA, the CDR3 is TGTGCCAGCAGCTTAGCGAGGCAGGGGGCTACAGCAACTAATGAAAAACTGTTTTTT. This sequence encodes CASSLARQGATATNEKLFF.

This chain uses TRBV24-1 with TRBJ2-1, with a possible D match to TRBD2 (5 bases). CDR3 length: 15 residues. Germline lookup yields CDR1 KGHDR and CDR2 SFDVKD. The V end was cut by 3 bases, the J end by 7 bases, with 15 bases between. CDR3 region: CATSDPVRSGNEQFF. CDR3 nucleotides: TGTGCCACCAGTGATCCTGTTCGATCGGGGAATGAGCAGTTCTTC.

The chain has TRBV19 and TRBJ1-5, with D unresolved. Germline CDR1 and CDR2: LNHDA and SQIVND (reference sequence). V gave up 6 bases and J gave up 3 bases, with 9 bases separating them. This CDR3 is 13 amino acids long. The CDR3 loop reads CASRNTFNQPQHF. In DNA form, the CDR3 reads TGTGCCAGTAGGAACACCTTCAATCAGCCCCAGCATTTT.

This sequence joins TRBV4-1 and TRBJ2-7, with D possibly matching TRBD1 (6 bases). The CDR3 contains 15 residues. Germline CDR1 reads MGHRA; CDR2 reads YSYEKL. With 2 bases removed from V and 0 bases from J, the gap between germline ends came to 11 bases. CDR3 amino acids: CASSQTDRFSYEQYF. CDR3 sequence (DNA): TGCGCCAGCAGCCAAACCGACAGGTTCTCCTACGAGCAGTACTTC.

The V call is TRBV25-1, the J call TRBJ2-2; D perhaps matches TRBD1 (5 bases). V shed 2 bases and J shed 7 bases, with 8 bases lying between them. The CDR3 loop spans 13 amino acids. The V gene's germline CDR1 is MGHDK and CDR2 SYGVNS. CDR3 sequence reads: CASSEDSYGELFF. CDR3 in DNA: TGTGCCAGCAGTGAAGACAGTTACGGGGAGCTGTTTTTT.

This chain connects TRBV6-6 to TRBJ1-5, with D possibly matching TRBD1 (5 bases). V was clipped by 5 bases and J by 0 bases, with 11 bases between them. Germline V gene lookup returns CDR1 MNHNY and CDR2 SVGAGI (reference sequence). The CDR3 is 15 residues long. The DNA for the CDR3 is TGTGCCAGCAGTAAACAGGATTATAGCAATCAGCCCCAGCATTTT. Encoded protein: CASSKQDYSNQPQHF.

The rearrangement uses TRBV4-2 and TRBJ2-1; D not certain. Trimming took 0 bases from V and 12 from J, leaving 9 bases between them. This CDR3 has 12 residues. CDR1 and CDR2 from the germline V gene are LGHNA and YNFKEQ. The CDR3 region has the DNA TGTGCCAGCAGCCAAGATGTCTCGCGGCAGTTCTTC. This encodes CASSQDVSRQFF.

This clone has only one observation. The chain has TRBV6-5 and TRBJ1-2; 8 bases are shared with TRBD1. V lost 5 bases to trimming and J lost 4 bases; unmatched junction nucleotides: 6. CDR1 is MNHEY and CDR2 is SVGAGI in the germline V gene. This CDR3 contains 14 residues. The CDR3 loop is CASSTGQGAYGYTF. In DNA form, the CDR3 reads TGTGCCAGCAGTACCGGCCAGGGGGCCTATGGCTACACCTTC.

The chain links TRBV11-2 to TRBJ1-2, with a tentative D call TRBD1 (5 bases). From germline, CDR1 is SGHAT and CDR2 FQNNGV. The CDR3 spans 15 residues. Trimming stripped 0 bases from V and 4 bases from J, with 12 bases between. Here the CDR3 reads CASSLDPGGSYGYTF. The CDR3 region has the DNA TGTGCCAGCAGCTTAGATCCGGGGGGGAGCTATGGCTACACCTTC. Complete variable domain (other parts from reference TRBV11-2 and TRBJ1-2): EAGVAQSPRYKIIEKRQSVAFWCNPISGHATLYWYQQILGQGPKLLIQFQNNGVVDDSQLPKDRFSAERLKGVDSTLKIQPAKLEDSAVYLCASSLDPGGSYGYTFGSGTRLTVV.

This chain connects TRBV14 to TRBJ2-5; TRBD2 matches at 11 bases. Looked up from germline, CDR1 is SGHDN and CDR2 is FVKESK. The junction had 11 bases not matched to a gene; V was cut back by 1 base and J by 4 bases. This CDR3 has 18 residues. CDR3 nucleotide sequence: TGTGCCAGCAGCCAAGTTCTGCTAGCGGGGGGATTAGGAGAGACCCAGTACTTC. It specifies CASSQVLLAGGLGETQYF.

The chain is built from TRBV12-3 or TRBV12-4 and TRBJ1-2, with D perhaps TRBD1 (5 bases). The V end was cut by 6 bases, the J end by 2 bases, with 10 bases between. The CDR3 consists of 13 residues. CDR3 coding DNA: TGTGCCAGCAGACCGACAGAAAACTATGGCTACACCTTC. Translating gives CASRPTENYGYTF.

The CDR3 is CASSPQLYANTGELFF. The DNA for the CDR3 is TGTGCCAGCAGTCCCCAGTTATACGCGAACACCGGGGAGCTGTTTTTT. The chain joins TRBV6-2 or TRBV6-3 to TRBJ2-2; D remains unclear. This CDR3 is 16 amino acids long. Germline values: CDR1 MNHEY, CDR2 SVGEGT. V was cut by 5 bases and J by 0 bases, with 13 bases left in between.

V is TRBV11-2 and J is TRBJ2-7; maybe TRBD2 (6 bases). The CDR3 covers 14 residues. From germline, CDR1 is SGHAT and CDR2 FQNNGV. Trimming stripped 1 base from V and 5 bases from J, with 12 bases between. The CDR3 DNA sequence: TGTGCCAGCAGCTTAGTGGGGAGGATCGACGAGCAGTACTTC. It specifies CASSLVGRIDEQYF.

The J gene is TRBJ2-7, the V gene TRBV6-1; 7 bases are a match to TRBD2. The CDR3 extends over 15 amino acids. The J segment lost 3 bases and the V segment lost 3 bases, leaving 8 bases of the junction unmatched. Germline V gene lookup returns CDR1 MNHNS and CDR2 SASEGT. CDR3 in amino acids: CASSEEGLTVYEQYF. The CDR3 DNA reads as TGTGCCAGCAGTGAGGAGGGACTAACTGTCTACGAGCAGTACTTC.

The V gene is TRBV7-6, the J gene TRBJ2-1; tentative D call: TRBD1 (6 bases). Germline CDR1 SGHVS, CDR2 FNYEAQ. V shed 3 bases and J shed 8 bases, with 17 bases lying between them. The CDR3 has 15 residues. The CDR3 DNA sequence: TGTGCCAGCAGCTTGATACAGGGACCAGGCGATGAGCAGTTCTTC. Residues: CASSLIQGPGDEQFF.

This sequence joins TRBV19 and TRBJ2-7; D is possibly TRBD1 (5 bases). The V end lost 8 bases, the J end lost 6 bases, and 11 bases lay between the germline ends. Germline V CDR1 and CDR2: LNHDA, SQIVND (reference sequence). The CDR3 sequence is 11 residues long. The CDR3 DNA reads as TGTGCCAGTGGAAGGGGTTTCGAGCAGTACTTC. It yields the protein CASGRGFEQYF. Using reference TRBV19 and TRBJ2-7 for the parts outside the CDR3, the full variable domain is DGGITQSPKYLFRKEGQNVTLSCEQNLNHDAMYWYRQDPGQGLRLIYYSQIVNDFQKGDIAEGYSVSREKKESFPLTVTSAQKNPTAFYLCASGRGFEQYFGPGTRLTVT.

This clone has only one observation. The gene calls are TRBV14 and TRBJ1-2, with 10 bases lining up with TRBD1. Germline CDR1 SGHDN, CDR2 FVKESK. J gave up 8 bases and V 1 base, and 7 bases lay outside the gene matches. The CDR3 runs 15 residues. The CDR3 region is CASSQVGTGERGYTF. In nucleotides, the CDR3 is TGTGCCAGCAGCCAAGTCGGGACAGGGGAACGAGGCTACACCTTC.

The J gene is TRBJ2-7, the V gene TRBV27, with 14 bases fitting TRBD2. The CDR3 sequence is 16 residues long. Per the germline V gene, CDR1 is MNHEY and CDR2 is SMNVEV (reference sequence). J was trimmed by 4 bases and V by 6 bases; bases with no gene match: 8. CDR3: CASSRTSGGLTYEQYF. As DNA, the CDR3 is TGTGCCAGCAGCCGGACTAGCGGGGGGCTGACGTACGAGCAGTACTTC.

J is TRBJ1-1 and V is TRBV2; the D is unclear. Per the germline V gene, CDR1 is SNHLY and CDR2 is FYNNEI. Trimming left V 4 bases short and J 1 base short, with 7 bases between. The CDR3 extends over 13 amino acids. The CDR3 DNA sequence: TGTGCCAGCAGTGCCCGGGAGAACACTGAAGCTTTCTTT. Its protein product is CASSARENTEAFF. Combining the CDR3 with reference TRBV2 and TRBJ1-1 gives the whole variable domain EPEVTQTPSHQVTQMGQEVILRCVPISNHLYFYWYRQILGQKVEFLVSFYNNEISEKSEIFDDQFSVERPDGSNFTLKIRSTKLEDSAMYFCASSARENTEAFFGQGTRLTVV.

The gene calls are TRBV6-5 and TRBJ1-2; D ambiguous. V was trimmed by 6 bases and J by 6 bases, leaving 14 bases between them. CDR1 MNHEY and CDR2 SVGAGI come from the germline V gene. The CDR3 runs to 13 residues. As DNA, the CDR3 is TGTGCCAGCAGGAGAGCCCTCTCTGATGGCTACACCTTC. This encodes CASRRALSDGYTF.

In its sample, this clone was seen once. The rearrangement uses TRBV12-3 or TRBV12-4 and TRBJ2-5, with D possibly TRBD1 on 5 matching bases. Trimming left V 6 bases short and J 1 base short, with 9 bases between. The CDR3 sequence is 13 residues long. CDR3 in amino acids: CASSSDTQETQYF. In DNA form, the CDR3 reads TGTGCCAGCAGCTCGGACACCCAAGAGACCCAGTACTTC.

CDR3 DNA sequence: TGCGCCAGCAGCTCAGGGGAAGAGACCCAGTACTTC. It is translated as CASSSGEETQYF. V gene TRBV5-1 combines with J gene TRBJ2-5; possible D gene TRBD1, 6 bases. Per the germline V gene, CDR1 is SGHRS and CDR2 is YFSETQ. The V gene lost 3 bases and the J gene lost 3 bases, with 6 bases spanning the gap. The CDR3 covers 12 residues.

This clone came up a few times. The J gene is TRBJ1-6, the V gene TRBV2; 8 bases align to TRBD1. The J segment lost 3 bases and the V segment lost 7 bases, leaving 5 bases of the junction unmatched. Germline lookup yields CDR1 SNHLY and CDR2 FYNNEI. The CDR3 loop spans 15 amino acids. The CDR3 here is CASMKDRDYNSPLHF. The CDR3, as DNA: TGTGCCAGCATGAAGGACAGGGACTATAATTCACCCCTCCACTTT. Based on the CDR3 plus reference TRBV2 and TRBJ1-6, the full variable domain is EPEVTQTPSHQVTQMGQEVILRCVPISNHLYFYWYRQILGQKVEFLVSFYNNEISEKSEIFDDQFSVERPDGSNFTLKIRSTKLEDSAMYFCASMKDRDYNSPLHFGNGTRLTVT.